These T cell receptor beta chains were read from a single sample in a study of blood T cell repertoires in COVID-19. Sequenced by immunoSEQ multiplex PCR; TCRdb stores in-frame clones only, minus some. The sample contains about 200,000 clones, approximately 91% of which appear only once. Sequencing was carried out using peripheral blood. All receptors derive from a man aged 55-75 years who had recovered from COVID-19. The CDR3 runs from the conserved cysteine through the conserved F or W. The D gene is left open where the match is weak. Size values are once, few and many counts, or a class for expanded clones, and some rows have none.

v_gene: TRBV5-1; abundance: .; d_gene: .; j_gene: TRBJ2-1; CDR3nt: TGCGCCAGCAGCTCCGGACTAAATTCCTACAATGAGCAGTTCTTC; CDR3aa: CASSSGLNSYNEQFF
v_gene: TRBV7-3; abundance: few; d_gene: .; j_gene: TRBJ1-1; CDR3nt: TGTGCCAGCAGCTTACAGGGGAGTCCCACTGAAGCTTTCTTT; CDR3aa: CASSLQGSPTEAFF
v_gene: TRBV7-8; abundance: .; d_gene: TRBD2; j_gene: TRBJ2-3; CDR3nt: TGTGCCAGCAGCTTAGAGCGGGGGGTCACAGATACGCAGTATTTT; CDR3aa: CASSLERGVTDTQYF
v_gene: TRBV12-5; abundance: .; d_gene: TRBD1; j_gene: TRBJ2-3; CDR3nt: TGTGCTAGTGGTTTGCCTCGACAGGGGCAGTATTTT; CDR3aa: CASGLPRQGQYF
v_gene: TRBV19; abundance: .; d_gene: TRBD2; j_gene: TRBJ2-3; CDR3nt: TGTGCCAGCGGGGGGAGGGTCTTGGCAGATACGCAGTATTTT; CDR3aa: CASGGRVLADTQYF
v_gene: TRBV28; abundance: .; d_gene: .; j_gene: TRBJ2-3; CDR3nt: TGTGCCAGCAGTTTATCTAGCACAGATACGCAGTATTTT; CDR3aa: CASSLSSTDTQYF
v_gene: TRBV7-8; abundance: once; d_gene: TRBD1; j_gene: TRBJ2-1; CDR3nt: TGTGCCAGCCACCGTGGACAGGTGCAGGGTGAGCAGTTCTTC; CDR3aa: CASHRGQVQGEQFF
v_gene: TRBV5-6; abundance: .; d_gene: .; j_gene: TRBJ1-1; CDR3nt: TGTGCCAGCAGCTCGGGACAATTCAGGAGTGAAGCTTTCTTT; CDR3aa: CASSSGQFRSEAFF
v_gene: TRBV19; abundance: .; d_gene: .; j_gene: TRBJ1-5; CDR3nt: TGTGCCAGTAGTATACTAGCTAGTAATCAGCCCCAGCATTTT; CDR3aa: CASSILASNQPQHF
v_gene: TRBV5-1; abundance: .; d_gene: .; j_gene: TRBJ2-5; CDR3nt: TGCGCCAGCAGCTTGATGACCTACCCAGGGACCCAGTACTTC; CDR3aa: CASSLMTYPGTQYF
v_gene: TRBV21-1; abundance: .; d_gene: .; j_gene: TRBJ1-1; CDR3nt: TGTGCCAGCAGCAAAGCGTATGGAGACAGAGCTCTGAACACTGAAGCTTTCTTT; CDR3aa: CASSKAYGDRALNTEAFF
v_gene: TRBV6-4; abundance: once; d_gene: TRBD1; j_gene: TRBJ1-2; CDR3nt: TGTGCCAGCAGTGACTCGGGACAGGGGCGCTACACCTTC; CDR3aa: CASSDSGQGRYTF
v_gene: TRBV10-3; abundance: .; d_gene: TRBD2; j_gene: TRBJ2-3; CDR3nt: TGTGCCATCAGTGAGAACCTAGCGGGAGCTTTTGGAGATACGCAGTATTTT; CDR3aa: CAISENLAGAFGDTQYF
v_gene: TRBV9; abundance: .; d_gene: .; j_gene: TRBJ2-2; CDR3nt: TGTGCCAGCAGCTTGGACAGCGCGAACACCGGGGAGCTGTTTTTT; CDR3aa: CASSLDSANTGELFF
v_gene: TRBV9; abundance: .; d_gene: TRBD2; j_gene: TRBJ2-1; CDR3nt: TGTGCCAGCAGAGCAGGGGGAGGGACTAGCGGGGCGTCGGGGAATGAGCAGTTCTTC; CDR3aa: CASRAGGGTSGASGNEQFF
v_gene: TRBV5-1; abundance: .; d_gene: TRBD2; j_gene: TRBJ2-1; CDR3nt: TGCGCCAGCAGCCTCGGGACTACCTCAATTGAGCAGTTCTTC; CDR3aa: CASSLGTTSIEQFF
v_gene: TRBV9; abundance: .; d_gene: .; j_gene: TRBJ1-3; CDR3nt: TGTGCCAGCAGCCTGGGACTGATCTCTGGAAACACCATATATTTT; CDR3aa: CASSLGLISGNTIYF
v_gene: TRBV12-3/TRBV12-4; abundance: .; d_gene: .; j_gene: TRBJ2-3; CDR3nt: TGTGCCAGCAGTTCCGGGATCGTGCAGTATTTT; CDR3aa: CASSSGIVQYF
v_gene: TRBV5-1; abundance: .; d_gene: .; j_gene: TRBJ2-2; CDR3nt: TGCGCCAGCAGCTTGGGAGGGTCGGACACCGGGGAGCTGTTTTTT; CDR3aa: CASSLGGSDTGELFF